Below are 2 T cell receptor beta chains sequenced from a single sample in a study of T cell responses to AZD1222 COVID-19 vaccine. The repertoire was sequenced with immunoSEQ multiplex PCR; TCRdb's copy has only in-frame clones and lacks some. The table lists some 170,000 clones, approximately 90% of them singletons. The sample in question was peripheral blood, obtained on day 0 of AZD1222 vaccination. The receptors derive from an adult in good health.

The rearrangement links TRBV5-6 to TRBJ2-3; D is unresolved. V lost 0 bases and J lost 2, with 10 bases in between. The CDR3 is 15 residues long. CDR1 and CDR2 (germline): SGHDT, YYEEEE. The DNA for the CDR3 is TGTGCCAGCAGCTTGGTTCGCGGTTCCACAGATACGCAGTATTTT. This translates into CASSLVRGSTDTQYF.

This clone is medium-sized within its sample. V gene TRBV6-2 or TRBV6-3 combines with J gene TRBJ2-3; D remains unclear. Germline V gene data show CDR1 as MNHEY and CDR2 as SVGEGT. There are 15 residues in the CDR3. V lost 5 bases to trimming and J lost 0 bases, with 12 bases between them. CDR3 nucleotide sequence: TGTGCCAGCAGTCGGACGGAGACTAGCACAGATACGCAGTATTTT. Translated: CASSRTETSTDTQYF.